The TCR beta chain described here comes from a study of read filtering for tumor transcriptome and immune sequencing. Study at large: Revised staging placed 8 or 9 patients in R-ISS I, 15 to 20 in II, 6 or 7 in III. Whole-transcriptome libraries were prepared after DNase treatment. IR-seq gave about 3.5 to 10.27 million TCR reads per sample; RNA-seq gave roughly 80 to 1273.

Broader study findings: Even smaller IR-seq throughput identified most shared clonotypes.

For this clonotype: What it recognizes is unknown.

From approximately 400 ng of RNA, a library with molecular barcoded alpha/delta and beta/gamma adaptors was made. TCRdb called the reads again in MiXCR, with one record for every CDR3 protein. The data hold approximately 25,000 distinct CDR3 sequences, with 13% to 15% observed a single time. The V segment lost 0 bases and the J segment 4 bases; nucleotides outside the gene matches: 3. Germline V gene sequence: CDR1 SGDLS, CDR2 YYNGEE. The CDR3 extends over 15 amino acids. This sequence was found in a donor over 35 with multiple myeloma. Sequences were obtained from a population of CD138-negative cells sorted from bone marrow. The chain couples TRBV9 to TRBJ1-1; 10 bases map to TRBD1. CDR3 in amino acids: CASSVGGQGTTEAFF. The CDR3 DNA follows: TGTGCCAGCAGCGTAGGGGGACAGGGGACCACTGAAGCTTTCTTT.